Reported below is one T cell receptor (beta chain). Its cognate antigen is unknown. The record originates from a study of cytomegalovirus exposure and HLA in healthy donors. The study, taken as a whole, reports: In a later analysis, an Asian-associated ancestry cluster reportedly showed fewer N-insertions than the 666-donor mean.

V shed 0 bases and J shed 5 bases, with 10 bases lying between them. The germline V gene encodes CDR1 SGHDT and CDR2 YYEEEE. The CDR3 loop spans 14 amino acids. Both 60 Vbeta primers and 13 Jbeta primers went into the PCR. Data came from immunoSEQ multiplex PCR; TCRdb stores just in-frame clones and leaves some out. This table holds around 180,000 clones, roughly four fifths found once. The material sequenced was PBMCs. This chain links TRBV5-6 with TRBJ2-3; possibly TRBD1 for D (5 bases). The sequence was obtained from a young woman in good health and CMV-seropositive. This CDR3 reads CASSLVQGLDTQYF. The CDR3 DNA is TGTGCCAGCAGCTTGGTCCAGGGTCTAGATACGCAGTATTTT.